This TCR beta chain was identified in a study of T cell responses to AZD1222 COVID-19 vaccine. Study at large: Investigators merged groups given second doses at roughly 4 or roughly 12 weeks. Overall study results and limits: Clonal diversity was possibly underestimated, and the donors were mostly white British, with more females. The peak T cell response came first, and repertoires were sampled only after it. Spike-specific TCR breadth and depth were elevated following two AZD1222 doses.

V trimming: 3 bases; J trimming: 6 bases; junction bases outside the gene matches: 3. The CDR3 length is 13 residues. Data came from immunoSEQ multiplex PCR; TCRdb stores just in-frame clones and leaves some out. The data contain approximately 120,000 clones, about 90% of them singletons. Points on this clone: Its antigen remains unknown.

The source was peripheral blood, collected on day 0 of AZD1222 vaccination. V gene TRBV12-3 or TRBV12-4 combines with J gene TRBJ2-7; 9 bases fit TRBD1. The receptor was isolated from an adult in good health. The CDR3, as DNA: TGTGCCAGCAGTTTCAGACAGGGGGGCGAGCAGTACTTC. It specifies CASSFRQGGEQYF.